Listed here are 28 T cell receptor beta chains from one sample, sequenced in a study of early T cells in non-severe SARS-CoV-2 infection (dated by TCRdb to the early 2020s). The library was made by 5' RACE. Sequencing was performed on a NextSeq 500. The public reads were reprocessed in TCRdb via fastp at Q25 and MiXCR, keeping in-frame beta chains. Each CDR3 protein appears once, grouped with its most common genes and DNA. This sample holds some 36,000 distinct CDR3 sequences; around 7% were observed only once. Around 25% of the sample goes to the ten largest clones. Sequenced material: whole blood, taken at baseline. The receptors were gathered from an adult who was a healthcare worker with PCR-confirmed SARS-CoV-2 infection or an uninfected control (not recorded which).

The chain links TRBV2 to TRBJ2-1; 15 bases map to TRBD2. In germline, CDR1 is SNHLY, CDR2 FYNNEI. The CDR3 spans 14 residues. J was trimmed by 7 bases and V by 8 bases; bases with no gene match: 3. CDR3 DNA: TGTGCCAGCGGCGGGACTAGCGGGAGGAATGAGCAGTTCTTC. Translated: CASGGTSGRNEQFF.

Ten or more counts support this clonotype. The rearrangement links TRBV11-2 to TRBJ2-7; the D gene is possibly TRBD1 (5 bases). Germline V gene sequence: CDR1 SGHAT, CDR2 FQNNGV. V was clipped by 1 base and J by 2 bases, with 6 bases between them. The CDR3 is 13 amino acids. The CDR3 DNA reads TGTGCCAGCAGCTTAGGACAGACCTACGAGCAGTACTTC. This codes for CASSLGQTYEQYF. The complete variable domain, with remaining parts taken from reference TRBV11-2 and TRBJ2-7, reads EAGVAQSPRYKIIEKRQSVAFWCNPISGHATLYWYQQILGQGPKLLIQFQNNGVVDDSQLPKDRFSAERLKGVDSTLKIQPAKLEDSAVYLCASSLGQTYEQYFGPGTRLTVT.

The chain has TRBV7-6 and TRBJ2-2; TRBD1 might be the D (6 bases). This CDR3 is built from 16 residues. Germline CDR1 reads SGHVS; CDR2 reads FNYEAQ. V lost 5 bases to trimming and J lost 1 base, with 14 bases between them. CDR3 amino acids: CASSPKPGQNTGELFF. For the CDR3, the DNA is TGTGCCAGCAGCCCCAAGCCGGGACAGAACACCGGGGAGCTGTTTTTT.

The V call is TRBV20-1, the J call TRBJ2-5; weak D call: TRBD1 (5 bases). Trimming stripped 2 bases from V and 5 bases from J, with 18 bases between. Germline V gene lookup returns CDR1 DFQATT and CDR2 SNEGSKA (reference sequence). This CDR3 region has 15 residues. The CDR3 region has the DNA TGCAGTGCTAGACCCCCCGGCAGGGCCAGCGAGACCCAGTACTTC. Residues: CSARPPGRASETQYF.

This clonotype has a count of ten or more. The J gene is TRBJ2-5, the V gene TRBV20-1, with TRBD1 matching 9 bases. Germline values: CDR1 DFQATT, CDR2 SNEGSKA (reference sequence). This CDR3 contains 14 residues. Trimming at V came to 5 bases and at J to 6 bases, leaving 10 bases not matched to a gene. Here the CDR3 reads CSAPGTGLRQTQYF. The CDR3 DNA reads as TGCAGTGCTCCCGGGACAGGGCTTCGACAGACCCAGTACTTC.

This clonotype has ten or more counts. This sequence joins TRBV6-5 and TRBJ2-7; tentative D call: TRBD1 (5 bases). Trimming pared 6 bases from V and 4 bases from J, leaving 16 bases between. The CDR3 has 14 amino acids. CDR1 and CDR2 (germline): MNHEY, SVGAGI. The CDR3 loop is CASSLDILRYEQYF. CDR3 in DNA: TGTGCCAGCAGCCTGGACATCCTTCGATACGAGCAGTACTTC.

This clonotype qualifies as medium-sized. V and J are TRBV7-9 and TRBJ2-1; TRBD2 is a possible D gene (5 bases). Germline V gene data show CDR1 as SEHNR and CDR2 as FQNEAQ (reference sequence). The CDR3 is 12 residues long. Trimming stripped 8 bases from V and 7 bases from J, with 12 bases between. CDR3 residues: CASSASGNEQFF. CDR3 bases: TGTGCCAGCTCCGCCAGCGGTAATGAGCAGTTCTTC.

This clonotype has just a few counts. The V gene is TRBV24-1, the J gene TRBJ2-3, with 8 bases fitting TRBD1. Germline CDR1 KGHDR, CDR2 SFDVKD. With 6 bases clipped from V and 0 bases from J, the junction kept 1 base outside the gene matches. The CDR3 runs 14 residues. The DNA for the CDR3 is TGTGCCACCAGTCAGGGGGCTAGCACAGATACGCAGTATTTT. This encodes CATSQGASTDTQYF.

Judged by abundance, this clonotype is medium-sized (0.01 to 0.1%). V is TRBV20-1 and J is TRBJ2-7; D possibly corresponds to TRBD2 (7 bases). Germline CDR1 and CDR2: DFQATT and SNEGSKA (reference sequence). The CDR3 extends over 13 amino acids. The V gene lost 0 bases and the J gene lost 5 bases, with 11 bases spanning the gap. CDR3 DNA sequence: TGCAGTGCTAGAGATGGCGGGGGCCACGAGCAGTACTTC. It translates to CSARDGGGHEQYF.

This clonotype appeared many times. The chain recombines TRBV4-2 with TRBJ2-7; D uncertain. Germline assignment: CDR1 LGHNA and CDR2 YNFKEQ. This CDR3 is 14 amino acids long. The V end was cut by 4 bases, the J end by 4 bases, with 14 bases between. The DNA for the CDR3 is TGTGCCAGCAGCCCCCCGGGCTCTAAGTACGAGCAGTACTTC. Encoded protein: CASSPPGSKYEQYF.

The genes are TRBV27 and TRBJ2-2; 7 positions agree with TRBD2. Per germline, CDR1 MNHEY and CDR2 SMNVEV (reference sequence). This CDR3 is 13 amino acids long. V lost 5 bases and J lost 6; bases outside the gene matches: 3. CDR3 loop: CASSGLVAGELFF. CDR3 coding DNA: TGTGCCAGCAGTGGACTAGTTGCCGGGGAGCTGTTTTTT.

This clonotype occurred many times. The chain links TRBV7-2 to TRBJ2-3; TRBD2 aligns across 13 bases. The V gene end was trimmed by 8 bases and the J gene end by 4 bases; junction bases not matched to a gene: 3. There are 14 residues in the CDR3. Germline-derived CDR1 and CDR2 are SGHTA and FQGNSA. CDR3 bases: TGTGCCAGCGGGACTAGCGGGAATTCAGATACGCAGTATTTT. This encodes CASGTSGNSDTQYF.

This clonotype was seen at least ten times. The chain joins TRBV11-2 to TRBJ1-6; D unresolved. Trimming removed 5 bases at V and 3 bases at J, with 8 bases between. Germline assignment: CDR1 SGHAT and CDR2 FQNNGV. The length of the CDR3 is 14 residues. The CDR3 DNA follows: TGTGCCAGCAGCCCACAAGGCTATAATTCACCCCTCCACTTT. Translation gives CASSPQGYNSPLHF. Full variable domain (outside the CDR3, taken from reference TRBV11-2 and TRBJ1-6): EAGVAQSPRYKIIEKRQSVAFWCNPISGHATLYWYQQILGQGPKLLIQFQNNGVVDDSQLPKDRFSAERLKGVDSTLKIQPAKLEDSAVYLCASSPQGYNSPLHFGNGTRLTVT.

The chain links TRBV3-1 to TRBJ2-2; the D is unclear. This CDR3 has 16 residues. Between the trimmed V and J ends, which lost 4 bases and 7 bases, there was a span of 19 bases. CDR1 LGHDT and CDR2 YNNKEL come from the germline V gene (reference sequence). CDR3 loop: CASSPMTRQIGGELFF. The CDR3 DNA reads as TGTGCCAGCAGCCCCATGACCCGACAAATCGGCGGGGAGCTGTTTTTT.

This clonotype was observed a few times. The chain carries TRBV5-1 and TRBJ1-2; D unclear. V was pared by 0 bases and J by 8 bases, with 14 bases between. The germline V gene has CDR1 SGHRS and CDR2 YFSETQ. The length of the CDR3 is 14 residues. This chain's CDR3 is CASSLADGLRGYTF. CDR3 nucleotide sequence: TGCGCCAGCAGCTTGGCGGACGGCTTGAGGGGCTACACCTTC.

This clonotype was seen more than once but under ten times. The chain couples TRBV5-1 to TRBJ2-7, with a tentative D call TRBD2 (5 bases). Germline CDR1 reads SGHRS; CDR2 reads YFSETQ. V lost 3 bases, J lost 0 bases, and 10 bases lay in between. The CDR3 has 14 amino acids. CDR3 DNA: TGCGCCAGCAGCTCCAGCGGTTCCTCCTACGAGCAGTACTTC. This encodes CASSSSGSSYEQYF.

The chain joins TRBV27 to TRBJ1-1; TRBD1 matches 7 bases. The V and J ends lost 5 bases and 3 bases, in that order; junction bases with no gene match: 6. Germline V gene lookup returns CDR1 MNHEY and CDR2 SMNVEV (reference sequence). The CDR3 consists of 14 residues. CDR3 coding DNA: TGTGCCAGCAGTCACAGGGGAATCGACACTGAAGCTTTCTTT. This codes for CASSHRGIDTEAFF.

This clonotype was seen more than once but under ten times. The CDR3 bases are TGCGCCAGCAGCCCACAGGGTCGACAGCCCCAGCATTTT. It yields the protein CASSPQGRQPQHF. This chain uses TRBV4-3 with TRBJ1-5; a possible D gene is TRBD1 (6 bases). The CDR3 has 13 amino acids. Trimming left V 4 bases short and J 7 bases short, with 11 bases between. Germline V gene data show CDR1 as LGHNA and CDR2 as YSLEER.

In this sample, this clonotype turned up many times. V gene TRBV4-3 combines with J gene TRBJ2-3; D call uncertain. CDR1 LGHNA and CDR2 YSLEER come from the germline V gene. CDR3 size: 15 residues. The germline V and J ends were trimmed by 0 bases and 2 bases, with 9 bases remaining between them. DNA of the CDR3: TGCGCCAGCAGCCAAGAGTCTAAACTCACAGATACGCAGTATTTT. It codes for CASSQESKLTDTQYF.

The genes are TRBV6-2 or TRBV6-3 and TRBJ1-5, with 11 bases fitting TRBD1. The V and J ends lost 8 bases and 6 bases, in that order; junction bases with no gene match: 6. CDR3 length: 14 amino acids. The germline V gene encodes CDR1 MNHEY and CDR2 SVGEGT. In DNA form, the CDR3 reads TGTGCCAGCCGCTCCGGGACAGGGGGTCAGCCCCAGCATTTT. Its translation: CASRSGTGGQPQHF.

The sample holds many counts of this clonotype. This chain connects TRBV20-1 to TRBJ1-5; no definite D call. CDR3 length: 14 amino acids. Trimming left V 3 bases short and J 1 base short, with 10 bases between. CDR1 and CDR2 from the germline V gene are DFQATT and SNEGSKA (reference sequence). CDR3 residues: CSASAGGSNQPQHF. The CDR3, as DNA: TGCAGTGCTAGCGCAGGCGGCAGCAATCAGCCCCAGCATTTT.

V gene TRBV7-2 combines with J gene TRBJ2-7, with D possibly matching TRBD2 (6 bases). This CDR3 has 15 residues. Trimming took 5 bases from V and 5 from J, leaving 19 bases between them. In germline, CDR1 is SGHTA, CDR2 FQGNSA. The CDR3: CASSPAAGRRHEQYF. CDR3 in DNA: TGTGCCAGCAGCCCCGCGGCAGGGAGGCGCCACGAGCAGTACTTC.

This clonotype was detected ten times or more. The rearrangement uses TRBV4-2 and TRBJ2-4; D is unresolved. Trimming stripped 0 bases from V and 8 bases from J, with 17 bases between. This CDR3 is 16 amino acids long. Germline V gene lookup returns CDR1 LGHNA and CDR2 YNFKEQ. In DNA, the CDR3 is TGTGCCAGCAGCCAAGATCTGGGGTCTTCTGGGGACATTCAGTACTTC. Translation gives CASSQDLGSSGDIQYF.

This clonotype was detected a few times. This chain connects TRBV6-5 to TRBJ1-5; TRBD1 agrees at 9 bases. The CDR3 is 14 amino acids. Germline CDR1 reads MNHEY; CDR2 reads SVGAGI. Germline trimming cut 6 bases from V and 7 bases from J; bases unmatched to any gene: 7. CDR3 protein: CASSRDRVGQPQHF. CDR3 nucleotide sequence: TGTGCCAGCAGCAGGGACAGGGTAGGACAGCCCCAGCATTTT.

V usage is TRBV10-2 and J usage is TRBJ2-5, with 7 bases aligning to TRBD1. This CDR3 is built from 14 residues. The germline V gene has CDR1 WSHSY and CDR2 SAAADI. J lost 0 bases, V lost 3 bases, and 1 base had no gene match. CDR3 coding DNA: TGCGCCAGCAGTGAACAGGGGTACCAAGAGACCCAGTACTTC. This encodes CASSEQGYQETQYF.

This clonotype was observed a few times. The gene calls are TRBV15 and TRBJ2-3; 7 nucleotides line up with TRBD2. Losses at the gene ends were 4 bases for V and 3 bases for J; bases not matched to a gene: 7. The CDR3 covers 15 residues. Germline loops: CDR1 LNHNV, CDR2 YYDKDF (reference sequence). The CDR3 is CATSKGRARTDTQYF. The CDR3 nucleotides read TGTGCCACCAGCAAAGGGAGGGCGCGAACAGATACGCAGTATTTT.

This clonotype appeared many times. CDR3 in amino acids: CASSFGTASYEQYF. CDR3 in DNA: TGTGCCAGCAGCTTTGGGACAGCTTCCTACGAGCAGTACTTC. V is TRBV5-5 and J is TRBJ2-7; 7 bases match TRBD1. V dropped 2 bases and J dropped 1; count of bases not matched to a gene: 3. Looked up from germline, CDR1 is SGHKS and CDR2 is YYEKEE (reference sequence). The CDR3 totals 14 residues.

This clonotype was counted only a few times. The chain joins TRBV7-8 to TRBJ2-2; D is perhaps TRBD2 (5 bases). The V end was cut by 10 bases, the J end by 6 bases, with 12 bases between. This CDR3 is 12 amino acids long. Germline lookup yields CDR1 SGHVS and CDR2 FQNEAQ. CDR3 residues: CATYPGAGELFF. The CDR3 DNA is TGTGCCACCTACCCCGGGGCCGGGGAGCTGTTTTTT.